The 13 T cell receptor beta chains in this list originate from one sample, sequenced in a study of Ad26.COV2.S vaccination and SARS-CoV-2 variants. The data were produced by immunoSEQ multiplex PCR, yet TCRdb's version contains in-frame clones alone and is incomplete. The table has about 94,000 clones, approximately 82% seen once; the top ten hold about 17%. The starting material was peripheral blood, obtained after recovery from COVID-19. These TCRs come from a human donor who had recovered from COVID-19.

The V and J genes are TRBV6-1 and TRBJ1-5, with a possible D match to TRBD1 (5 bases). The CDR3 totals 15 residues. V shed 4 bases and J shed 3 bases, with 13 bases lying between them. Looked up from germline, CDR1 is MNHNS and CDR2 is SASEGT. CDR3 loop: CASSGLGLNNQPQHF. CDR3 DNA sequence: TGTGCCAGCAGTGGACTGGGACTTAACAATCAGCCCCAGCATTTT.

V is TRBV28 and J is TRBJ1-1; D is undetermined. This CDR3 region has 12 residues. The V gene's germline CDR1 is MDHEN and CDR2 SYDVKM. Trimming pared 7 bases from V and 2 bases from J, leaving 8 bases between. DNA for the CDR3: TGTGCCAGCAATTCTCTAAACACTGAAGCTTTCTTT. Its protein is CASNSLNTEAFF.

The gene calls are TRBV6-2 or TRBV6-3 and TRBJ1-1, with 7 nucleotides matching TRBD1. This CDR3 is 15 amino acids long. CDR1 is MNHEY, CDR2 SVGEGT, per germline. V was clipped by 0 bases and J by 4 bases; unmatched bases: 5. The CDR3: CASSYSIDRATEAFF. CDR3 bases: TGTGCCAGCAGTTACTCGATCGACAGGGCCACTGAAGCTTTCTTT.

This clone was recorded a few times. Distinct nucleotide sequences in the sample also encode this CDR3. The chain combines TRBV12-3 or TRBV12-4 with TRBJ1-4; D possibly corresponds to TRBD1 (5 bases). This CDR3 comprises 13 residues. Trimming took 0 bases from V and 8 from J, leaving 7 bases between them. CDR3 nucleotide sequence: TGTGCCAGCAGTTTAGCCGGGACCGAAAAACTGTTTTTT. It yields the protein CASSLAGTEKLFF.

The CDR3 loop reads CASSGVAGEPNEQFF. The DNA for the CDR3 is TGTGCCAGCAGCGGCGTCGCGGGAGAACCCAATGAGCAGTTCTTC. The chain joins TRBV11-3 to TRBJ2-1; 7 nucleotides agree with TRBD2. CDR1 and CDR2 from the germline V gene are SGHNT and YENEEA. J lost 6 bases, V lost 5 bases, and 10 bases had no gene match. The CDR3 runs to 15 residues.

The CDR3 nucleotides are TGTGCCAGCAGCGCGTCAGTGAGTCCCTACGAGCAGTACTTC. Protein product: CASSASVSPYEQYF. V gene TRBV11-2 combines with J gene TRBJ2-7; D is uncertain. The CDR3 has 14 amino acids. Germline CDR1 is SGHAT and CDR2 is FQNNGV. V was shortened by 5 bases and J by 2 bases, with 13 bases between the two germline ends.

V and J are TRBV24-1 and TRBJ1-2; the D is unclear. V was clipped by 3 bases and J by 4 bases, with 5 bases between them. Germline CDR1 reads KGHDR; CDR2 reads SFDVKD. The CDR3 is 12 residues long. The DNA of the CDR3 is TGTGCCACCAGTGATCTCAGCTATGGCTACACCTTC. It codes for CATSDLSYGYTF.

The chain recombines TRBV28 with TRBJ1-5, with D unresolved. Trimming removed 7 bases from V and 7 bases from J, with 17 bases in between. This CDR3 has 14 residues. Germline V gives CDR1 MDHEN, CDR2 SYDVKM. As DNA, the CDR3 is TGTGCCAGCACGGGTTTGAATTATTTCCAGCCCCAGCATTTT. This encodes CASTGLNYFQPQHF.

This clone was counted only a few times. This rearrangement joins TRBV2 to TRBJ1-2; D is possibly TRBD1 (6 bases). From germline, CDR1 is SNHLY and CDR2 FYNNEI. Trimming stripped 1 base from V and 8 bases from J, with 14 bases between. This CDR3 has 14 amino acids. The CDR3 loop reads CASSEEYRVKGYTF. The CDR3 DNA sequence: TGTGCCAGCAGTGAAGAGTACAGGGTCAAGGGCTACACCTTC.

The V call is TRBV27, the J call TRBJ1-1, with 8 bases aligning to TRBD1. V lost 3 bases and J lost 5; bases outside the gene matches: 8. The CDR3 consists of 15 residues. The germline V gene encodes CDR1 MNHEY and CDR2 SMNVEV (reference sequence). In DNA, the CDR3 is TGTGCCAGCAGTTTGCAGTCAGGGGGCCTGACTGAAGCTTTCTTT. Protein: CASSLQSGGLTEAFF.

The chain uses TRBV9 and TRBJ2-7; 11 bases map to TRBD2. V was clipped by 4 bases and J by 2 bases; unmatched bases: 5. The CDR3 is 15 amino acids. CDR1 is SGDLS and CDR2 is YYNGEE in the germline V gene. CDR3 sequence reads: CASSISGRGAYEQYF. CDR3 in DNA: TGTGCCAGCAGCATTAGCGGGAGGGGAGCCTACGAGCAGTACTTC.

By sample fraction, this clone is medium-sized (0.01 to 0.1%). Other nucleotide sequences in the sample specify the same CDR3. The chain has TRBV11-3 and TRBJ2-1, with unresolved D. Per germline, CDR1 SGHNT and CDR2 YENEEA. Trimming took off 5 bases at V and 6 bases at J, with 8 bases between the two ends. The CDR3 has 12 residues. CDR3 sequence: CASSPWANEQFF. The CDR3 nucleotides read TGTGCCAGCAGCCCCTGGGCCAATGAGCAGTTCTTC.

This sequence joins TRBV28 and TRBJ2-7, with D unresolved. Germline CDR1 MDHEN, CDR2 SYDVKM. Trimming stripped 6 bases from V and 0 bases from J, with 15 bases between. The CDR3 has 15 residues. The DNA of the CDR3 is TGTGCCAGCAGCACGGATGAGCGTTACTCCTACGAGCAGTACTTC. Amino acids: CASSTDERYSYEQYF.